The clone carrying this T cell receptor (beta chain) appeared many times. This record comes from a study of T cells of healthy individuals. TCRdb re-called the 5' RACE reads through MiXCR, storing one row per CDR3 protein. The repertoire holds fewer than 90,000 distinct CDR3 sequences, around 5.1% seen once, with approximately 8% in the top ten. The germline gives CDR1 SGHTA, CDR2 FQGNSA. The V end lost 3 bases, the J end lost 6 bases, and 14 bases lay between the germline ends. This CDR3 contains 14 residues. The chain employs TRBV7-2 and TRBJ1-1, with a possible D match to TRBD1 (5 bases). This TCR derives from a female donor in good health. The CDR3 protein is CASSFSDGAAEAFF. As DNA, the CDR3 is TGTGCCAGCAGCTTTTCGGACGGGGCGGCTGAAGCTTTCTTT.